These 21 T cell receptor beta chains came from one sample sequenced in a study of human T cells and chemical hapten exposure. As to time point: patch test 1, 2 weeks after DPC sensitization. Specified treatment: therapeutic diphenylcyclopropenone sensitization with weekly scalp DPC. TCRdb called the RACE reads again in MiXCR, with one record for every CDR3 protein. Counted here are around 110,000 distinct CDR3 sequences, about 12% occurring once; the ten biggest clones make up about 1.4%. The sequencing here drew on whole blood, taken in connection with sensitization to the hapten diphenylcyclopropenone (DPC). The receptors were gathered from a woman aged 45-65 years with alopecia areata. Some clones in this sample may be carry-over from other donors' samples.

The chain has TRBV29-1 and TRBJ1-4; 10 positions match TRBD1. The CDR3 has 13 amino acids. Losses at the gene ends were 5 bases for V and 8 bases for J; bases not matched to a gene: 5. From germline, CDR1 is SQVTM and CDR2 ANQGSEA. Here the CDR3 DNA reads TGCAGCGTTATGGGGACAGGGGACGAAAAACTGTTTTTT. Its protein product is CSVMGTGDEKLFF.

Written as DNA, the CDR3 is TGTGCCAGCAGTTACCGGGACCGGTTTTACGAGCAGTACTTC. The encoded protein is CASSYRDRFYEQYF. V and J are TRBV6-5 and TRBJ2-7; tentatively, D is TRBD1 or TRBD2 (5 bases each). Germline lookup yields CDR1 MNHEY and CDR2 SVGAGI. The ends were cut back, 2 bases at V and 4 bases at J, with 12 bases in the middle. The CDR3 is 14 residues long.

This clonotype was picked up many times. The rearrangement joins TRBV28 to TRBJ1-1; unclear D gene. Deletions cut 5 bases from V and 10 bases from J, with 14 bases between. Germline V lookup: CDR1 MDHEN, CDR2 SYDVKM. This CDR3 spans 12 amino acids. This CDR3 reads CASSPQSRGAFF. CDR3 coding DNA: TGTGCCAGCAGTCCCCAGTCGCGAGGAGCTTTCTTT.

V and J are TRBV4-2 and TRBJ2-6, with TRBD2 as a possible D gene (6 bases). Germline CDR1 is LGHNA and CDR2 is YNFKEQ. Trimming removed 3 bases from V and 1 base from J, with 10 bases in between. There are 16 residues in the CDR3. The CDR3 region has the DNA TGTGCCAGCAGCCAGGAGGGGAATTCTGGGGCCAACGTCCTGACTTTC. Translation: CASSQEGNSGANVLTF.

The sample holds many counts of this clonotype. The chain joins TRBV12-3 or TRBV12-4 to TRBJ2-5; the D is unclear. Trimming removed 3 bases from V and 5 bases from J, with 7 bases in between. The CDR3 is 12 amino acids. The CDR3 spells CASSFARETQYF. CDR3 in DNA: TGTGCCAGCAGTTTCGCCCGGGAGACCCAGTACTTC.

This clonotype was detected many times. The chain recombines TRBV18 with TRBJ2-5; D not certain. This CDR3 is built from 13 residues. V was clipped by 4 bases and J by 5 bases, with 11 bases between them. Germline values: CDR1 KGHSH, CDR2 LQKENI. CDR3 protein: CASSLDLQETQYF. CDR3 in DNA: TGTGCCAGCTCACTCGACCTCCAGGAGACCCAGTACTTC.

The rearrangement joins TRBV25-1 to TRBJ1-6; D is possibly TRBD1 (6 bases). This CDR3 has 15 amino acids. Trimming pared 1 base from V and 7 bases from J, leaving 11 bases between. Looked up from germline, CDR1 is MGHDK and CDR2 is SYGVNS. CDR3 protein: CASSESQGWNSPLHF. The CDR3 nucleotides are TGTGCCAGCAGTGAATCCCAGGGGTGGAATTCACCCCTCCACTTT.

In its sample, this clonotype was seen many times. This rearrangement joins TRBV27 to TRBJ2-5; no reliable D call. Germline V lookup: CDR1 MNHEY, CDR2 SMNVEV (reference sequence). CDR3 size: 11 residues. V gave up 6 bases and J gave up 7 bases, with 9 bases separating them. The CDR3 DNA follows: TGTGCCAGCAGACAGTACCTGACCCAGTACTTC. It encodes CASRQYLTQYF.

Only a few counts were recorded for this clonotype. The DNA of the CDR3 is TGTGCCAGCAGTTTATTTGGACAGGGGGTCCTGAGGGATTCACCCCTCCACTTT. This encodes CASSLFGQGVLRDSPLHF. The chain carries TRBV28 and TRBJ1-6; 10 positions match TRBD1. V dropped 1 base and J dropped 8; count of bases not matched to a gene: 11. This CDR3 region has 18 residues. Per the germline V gene, CDR1 is MDHEN and CDR2 is SYDVKM.

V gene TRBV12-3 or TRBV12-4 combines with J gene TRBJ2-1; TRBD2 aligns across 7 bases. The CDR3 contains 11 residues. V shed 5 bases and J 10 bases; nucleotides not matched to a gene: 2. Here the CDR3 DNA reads TGTGCCAGCAGTCTACTAGCGGAGCAGTTCTTC. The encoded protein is CASSLLAEQFF.

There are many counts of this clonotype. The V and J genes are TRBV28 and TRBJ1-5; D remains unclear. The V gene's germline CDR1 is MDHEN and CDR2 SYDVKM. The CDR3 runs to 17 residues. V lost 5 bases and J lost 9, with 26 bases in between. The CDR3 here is CASSHTLQARTSRPQHF. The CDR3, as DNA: TGTGCCAGCAGTCATACGCTTCAGGCGCGGACTTCACGGCCCCAGCATTTT.

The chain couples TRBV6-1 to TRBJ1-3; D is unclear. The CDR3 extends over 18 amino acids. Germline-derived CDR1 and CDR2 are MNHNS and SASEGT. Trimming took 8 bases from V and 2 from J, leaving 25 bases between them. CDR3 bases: TGTGCCAGCGTTAGGACGACTCGAACGATTTATGCTGGAAACACCATATATTTT. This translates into CASVRTTRTIYAGNTIYF.

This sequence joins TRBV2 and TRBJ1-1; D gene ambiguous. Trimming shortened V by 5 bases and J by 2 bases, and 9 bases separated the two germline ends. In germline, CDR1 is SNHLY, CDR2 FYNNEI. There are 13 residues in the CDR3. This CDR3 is CASSTQTNTEAFF. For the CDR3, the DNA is TGTGCCAGCAGTACACAAACCAACACTGAAGCTTTCTTT.

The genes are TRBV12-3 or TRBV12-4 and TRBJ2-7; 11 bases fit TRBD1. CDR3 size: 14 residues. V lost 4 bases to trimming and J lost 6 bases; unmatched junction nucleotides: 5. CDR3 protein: CASSSGQGAVEQYF. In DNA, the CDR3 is TGTGCCAGCAGTTCCGGACAGGGGGCCGTCGAGCAGTACTTC.

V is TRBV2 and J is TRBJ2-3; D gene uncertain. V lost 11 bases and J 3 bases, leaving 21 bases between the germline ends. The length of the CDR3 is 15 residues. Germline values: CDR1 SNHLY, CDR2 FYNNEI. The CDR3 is CAGRVLGFKTDTQYF. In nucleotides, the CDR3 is TGTGCCGGACGAGTACTGGGTTTTAAGACAGATACGCAGTATTTT.

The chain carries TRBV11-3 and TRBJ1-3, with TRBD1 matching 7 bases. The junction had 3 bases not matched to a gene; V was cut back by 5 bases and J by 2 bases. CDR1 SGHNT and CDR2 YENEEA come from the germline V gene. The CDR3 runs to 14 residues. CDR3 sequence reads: CASSPGGAGNTIYF. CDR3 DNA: TGTGCCAGCAGCCCAGGGGGGGCTGGAAACACCATATATTTT.

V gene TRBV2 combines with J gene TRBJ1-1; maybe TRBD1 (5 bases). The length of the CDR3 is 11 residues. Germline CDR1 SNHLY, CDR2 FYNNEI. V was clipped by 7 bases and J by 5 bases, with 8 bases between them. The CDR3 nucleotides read TGTGCCAGCACCCGACAGACTGAAGCTTTCTTT. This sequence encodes CASTRQTEAFF.

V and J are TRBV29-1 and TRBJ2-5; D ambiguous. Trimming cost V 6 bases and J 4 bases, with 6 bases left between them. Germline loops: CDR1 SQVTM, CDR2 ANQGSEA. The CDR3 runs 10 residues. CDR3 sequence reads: CSVKLETQYF. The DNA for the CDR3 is TGCAGCGTAAAACTAGAGACCCAGTACTTC.

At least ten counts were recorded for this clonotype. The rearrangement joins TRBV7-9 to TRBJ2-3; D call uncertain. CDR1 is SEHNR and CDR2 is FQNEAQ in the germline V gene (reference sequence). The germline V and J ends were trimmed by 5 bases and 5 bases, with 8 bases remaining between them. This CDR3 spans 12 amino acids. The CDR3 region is CASSLGEDTQYF. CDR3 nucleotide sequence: TGTGCCAGCAGCCTTGGAGAAGATACGCAGTATTTT.

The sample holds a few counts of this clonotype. This CDR3 is CASSQDPGRGQPQHF. DNA of the CDR3: TGTGCCAGCAGCCAAGATCCGGGGAGGGGACAGCCCCAGCATTTT. The gene calls are TRBV3-1 and TRBJ1-5, with D maybe TRBD1 (5 bases). CDR1 is LGHDT, CDR2 YNNKEL, per germline (reference sequence). The CDR3 length is 15 residues. The V and J ends lost 0 bases and 7 bases respectively, with 13 bases between them.

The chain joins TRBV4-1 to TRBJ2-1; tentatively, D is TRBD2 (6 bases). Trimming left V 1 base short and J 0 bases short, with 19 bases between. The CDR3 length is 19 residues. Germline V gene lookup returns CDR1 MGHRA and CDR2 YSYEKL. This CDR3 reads CASSQVWVRESSSYNEQFF. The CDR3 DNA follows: TGCGCCAGCAGCCAAGTATGGGTCCGGGAGAGCAGCTCCTACAATGAGCAGTTCTTC.